These T cell receptor beta chains were read from a single sample in a study of a mutant IDH1 vaccine in newly diagnosed glioma. TCRdb's table, derived via immunoSEQ multiplex PCR, lists solely in-frame clones and lacks some. The data show 90,000 to 95,000 clones, 83% seen once. This specimen consisted of PBMCs, obtained from a glioma patient treated with radiotherapy, temozolomide or both. The receptors originated from a woman aged 45-60 years with glioma. Both conserved end residues are part of each CDR3. The order of the fields is J gene, V gene, D gene, CDR3 protein. A D gene is named only where the DNA matches it firmly.

J gene: TRBJ1-6; V gene: TRBV5-6; D gene: -; CDR3 protein: CASSGARDSPLHF
J gene: TRBJ2-4; V gene: TRBV29-1; D gene: TRBD1; CDR3 protein: CSVATTGGRSKNIQYF
J gene: TRBJ1-5; V gene: TRBV6-6; D gene: -; CDR3 protein: CASSPEVGGKNQPQHF
J gene: TRBJ1-1; V gene: TRBV6-5; D gene: -; CDR3 protein: CASSYSGGRGEAFF
J gene: TRBJ1-2; V gene: TRBV5-4; D gene: TRBD1; CDR3 protein: CASSLLTGGVRYTF
J gene: TRBJ2-1; V gene: TRBV5-6; D gene: TRBD1; CDR3 protein: CASSLDRGQTTYNEQFF
J gene: TRBJ2-3; V gene: TRBV4-3; D gene: TRBD2; CDR3 protein: CASSPVGSGFSSTDTQYF
J gene: TRBJ1-4; V gene: TRBV9; D gene: -; CDR3 protein: CASSVNLGANEKLFF
J gene: TRBJ1-1; V gene: TRBV7-2; D gene: -; CDR3 protein: CASSLGLDGWNTEAFF
J gene: TRBJ2-3; V gene: TRBV14; D gene: -; CDR3 protein: CASSHFDTQYF
J gene: TRBJ1-6; V gene: TRBV30; D gene: -; CDR3 protein: CAWSITLGNGSPLHF
J gene: TRBJ1-2; V gene: TRBV19; D gene: -; CDR3 protein: CASSIGASSSIPTF
J gene: TRBJ1-1; V gene: TRBV4-1; D gene: -; CDR3 protein: CASSQGRAITEAFF
J gene: TRBJ1-3; V gene: TRBV6-6; D gene: -; CDR3 protein: CASSYSGSGNTIYF
J gene: TRBJ2-6; V gene: TRBV4-2; D gene: TRBD2; CDR3 protein: CASSLRGAPSGANVLTF
J gene: TRBJ2-7; V gene: TRBV4-1; D gene: -; CDR3 protein: CASSQDKAGGVEQYF
J gene: -; V gene: TRBV7-9; D gene: -; CDR3 protein: CASSLGFGGQGYEQYF
J gene: TRBJ1-1; V gene: TRBV6-5; D gene: -; CDR3 protein: CASYTGQFDTEAFF
J gene: TRBJ1-3; V gene: TRBV5-1; D gene: TRBD1; CDR3 protein: CASSLNPGTGATRGNTIYF
J gene: TRBJ2-1; V gene: TRBV9; D gene: -; CDR3 protein: CASSGGESLDNEQFF
J gene: TRBJ2-1; V gene: TRBV4-3; D gene: TRBD2; CDR3 protein: CASSQVAGGPSYEQFF
J gene: TRBJ2-7; V gene: TRBV14; D gene: TRBD1; CDR3 protein: CASSLRTGYEQYF
J gene: TRBJ1-2; V gene: TRBV19; D gene: TRBD1; CDR3 protein: CASSPRAGQGLLRGYTF
J gene: TRBJ2-2; V gene: TRBV2; D gene: -; CDR3 protein: CASTHDTGELFF
J gene: TRBJ2-7; V gene: TRBV10-3; D gene: TRBD2; CDR3 protein: CAISEPSGGPSSYEQYF
J gene: TRBJ1-1; V gene: TRBV6-1; D gene: -; CDR3 protein: CASSGAMTGRIEAFF
J gene: TRBJ1-1; V gene: TRBV19; D gene: TRBD1; CDR3 protein: CASSKGRDRGTEAFF
J gene: TRBJ2-3; V gene: TRBV19; D gene: -; CDR3 protein: CASSQQRTDTQYF
J gene: TRBJ1-4; V gene: TRBV10-1; D gene: TRBD1; CDR3 protein: CASSAYLGTGEKLFF
J gene: TRBJ1-6; V gene: TRBV18; D gene: -; CDR3 protein: CASSPIGGASSYNSPLHF
J gene: TRBJ2-2; V gene: TRBV5-4; D gene: -; CDR3 protein: CASSLPGQGGELFF
J gene: TRBJ2-3; V gene: TRBV7-8; D gene: TRBD1; CDR3 protein: CASSHRQGSTDTQYF
J gene: TRBJ2-1; V gene: TRBV2; D gene: TRBD2; CDR3 protein: CASSTTGRGFF
J gene: TRBJ1-2; V gene: TRBV6-6; D gene: TRBD1; CDR3 protein: CASKQGGVANYGYTF
J gene: TRBJ2-1; V gene: TRBV27; D gene: -; CDR3 protein: CASSPTPGSGGEQFF
J gene: TRBJ1-6; V gene: TRBV25-1; D gene: -; CDR3 protein: CASSEPQGNSPLHF
J gene: TRBJ1-1; V gene: TRBV7-9; D gene: TRBD1; CDR3 protein: CASSLEAGGRGEAFF
J gene: TRBJ1-1; V gene: TRBV6-6; D gene: -; CDR3 protein: CASSYWGYTEAFF
J gene: TRBJ1-2; V gene: TRBV28; D gene: -; CDR3 protein: CASSLPGDYGYTF
J gene: TRBJ2-3; V gene: TRBV27; D gene: -; CDR3 protein: CASSLAGETQYF
J gene: TRBJ1-1; V gene: TRBV7-6; D gene: -; CDR3 protein: CASSLRSDTEAFF
J gene: TRBJ2-7; V gene: TRBV5-1; D gene: TRBD1; CDR3 protein: CASRPGTVQSYEQYF